This T cell receptor (beta chain) was obtained from a study of blood T cell repertoires in COVID-19. Under the authors' procedure: Estimation of nucleated cell counts was performed using reference gene primer amplification. Clones were read by immunoSEQ multiplex PCR, and TCRdb kept only the in-frame ones, dropping some. D and trimming were read from the DNA, whereas the V and J calls and clone size are those reported in that table. The sample lists approximately 450,000 clones, around 89% occurring once. The receptor's source is a woman under 40 with acute or convalescent COVID-19. Sequenced: peripheral blood.

CDR3 sequence (DNA): TGTGCCAGCAGTGAATGGGGGACTGGCAAGGAAGGGGAGCAGTACTTC. Translated: CASSEWGTGKEGEQYF. The chain joins TRBV6-1 to TRBJ2-7; tentative D call: TRBD2 (6 bases). CDR1 is MNHNS and CDR2 is SASEGT in the germline V gene. V was shortened by 2 bases and J by 7 bases, with 21 bases between the two germline ends. The CDR3 is 16 amino acids.